Following are 29 T cell receptor beta chains from one sample sequenced in a study of blood T cell repertoires in COVID-19 (dated by TCRdb to about 2020). Library prep was done by the immunoSEQ multiplex PCR assay. The table comes from immuneACCESS by way of TCRdb, which keeps in-frame sequences with V and J called. Part of the clones is missing from these tables; in studies checked, under half for an unresolved V gene and the rest for unknown reasons. Present in this sample are about 200,000 clones, around nine tenths of which were seen just once. The ten largest clones add up to 20% to 25% of the sample. Material: peripheral blood. These receptors were collected from a man aged 55-75 years with active or convalescent COVID-19.

The rearrangement links TRBV19 to TRBJ2-3, with 12 bases lining up with TRBD2. The germline gives CDR1 LNHDA, CDR2 SQIVND (reference sequence). The trim removed 5 bases at V and 1 base at J, leaving 4 bases unmatched. The CDR3 length is 16 residues. As DNA, the CDR3 is TGTGCCAGTAGTCGGGCTAGCGGGGGGGGCACAGATACGCAGTATTTT. This encodes CASSRASGGGTDTQYF.

The rearrangement links TRBV5-1 to TRBJ2-1; tentatively, D is TRBD1 (5 bases). This CDR3 spans 15 amino acids. Germline V gene data show CDR1 as SGHRS and CDR2 as YFSETQ. The V and J ends lost 0 bases and 8 bases respectively, with 15 bases between them. This CDR3 is CASSLGQGPVDEQFF. CDR3 coding DNA: TGCGCCAGCAGCTTGGGGCAGGGTCCCGTGGATGAGCAGTTCTTC.

The J gene is TRBJ1-6, the V gene TRBV19; D might be TRBD1 (6 bases). The V end lost 2 bases, the J end lost 0 bases, and 17 bases lay between the germline ends. Germline V gene lookup returns CDR1 LNHDA and CDR2 SQIVND (reference sequence). This CDR3 contains 19 residues. CDR3 loop: CASSIRDTGYSSYNSPLHF. The CDR3 nucleotides read TGTGCCAGTAGTATACGCGACACAGGGTACAGCTCCTATAATTCACCCCTCCACTTT.

The rearrangement links TRBV5-6 to TRBJ1-3; maybe TRBD1 (5 bases). V lost 0 bases to trimming and J lost 2 bases, with 12 bases between them. The germline CDR1 and CDR2 sequences are SGHDT and YYEEEE. The CDR3 is made up of 16 amino acids. In nucleotides, the CDR3 is TGTGCCAGCAGCTTGGATTTCAGGGTACCTGGAAACACCATATATTTT. Protein sequence: CASSLDFRVPGNTIYF.

This chain connects TRBV7-9 to TRBJ1-1, with D uncertain. Trimming pared 3 bases from V and 5 bases from J, leaving 10 bases between. Per the germline V gene, CDR1 is SEHNR and CDR2 is FQNEAQ (reference sequence). This CDR3 region has 13 residues. Here the CDR3 reads CASSFRPGTEAFF. Here the CDR3 DNA reads TGTGCCAGCAGCTTTCGACCGGGTACTGAAGCTTTCTTT.

This rearrangement joins TRBV9 to TRBJ2-1; tentative D call: TRBD2 (6 bases). This CDR3 region has 17 residues. Trimming removed 3 bases from V and 3 bases from J, with 19 bases in between. Per germline, CDR1 SGDLS and CDR2 YYNGEE. CDR3 region: CASSARSAREIYNEQFF. CDR3 in DNA: TGTGCCAGCAGCGCCCGATCTGCGCGGGAAATCTACAATGAGCAGTTCTTC. The entire variable domain, with the rest obtained from reference TRBV9 and TRBJ2-1, is as follows: DSGVTQTPKHLITATGQRVTLRCSPRSGDLSVYWYQQSLDQGLQFLIQYYNGEERAKGNILERFSAQQFPDLHSELNLSSLELGDSALYFCASSARSAREIYNEQFFGPGTRLTVL.

The chain couples TRBV10-3 to TRBJ2-5, with 9 positions matching TRBD1. The CDR3 spans 14 residues. J gave up 5 bases and V 5 bases, and 6 bases lay outside the gene matches. CDR1 is ENHRY, CDR2 SYGVKD, per germline. The DNA for the CDR3 is TGTGCCATCAGTCCGGGACAGGGAATTGAGACCCAGTACTTC. Its translation: CAISPGQGIETQYF.

This chain connects TRBV20-1 to TRBJ1-3, with D uncertain. Germline values: CDR1 DFQATT, CDR2 SNEGSKA (reference sequence). Deletions cut 6 bases from V and 0 bases from J, with 3 bases between. The CDR3 loop spans 11 amino acids. The DNA for the CDR3 is TGCAGTGCCCACTCTGGAAACACCATATATTTT. It codes for CSAHSGNTIYF.

CDR3 DNA: TGTGCCTGGAGTGTACAACACAGGGCAAACACTGAAGCTTTCTTT. This encodes CAWSVQHRANTEAFF. The chain combines TRBV30 with TRBJ1-1, with a tentative D call TRBD1 (6 bases). The CDR3 runs 15 residues. V lost 0 bases, J lost 2 bases, and 13 bases lay in between. Germline V CDR1 and CDR2: GTSNPN, SVGIG (reference sequence).

The CDR3 DNA follows: TGTGCCTCACAAGATACAGGGTCACGCGAAAAACTGTTTTTT. Translating gives CASQDTGSREKLFF. This chain connects TRBV19 to TRBJ1-4; TRBD1 might be the D (6 bases). This CDR3 is built from 14 residues. Trimming stripped 11 bases from V and 8 bases from J, with 21 bases between. CDR1 is LNHDA, CDR2 SQIVND, per germline (reference sequence).

This sequence joins TRBV6-5 and TRBJ2-7, with D uncertain. V was trimmed by 5 bases and J by 3 bases, leaving 14 bases between them. CDR3 size: 14 residues. Germline CDR1 is MNHEY and CDR2 is SVGAGI. CDR3 sequence: CASSPTKRNYEQYF. The CDR3 DNA reads as TGTGCCAGCAGTCCTACGAAGAGGAACTACGAGCAGTACTTC.

The chain combines TRBV5-1 with TRBJ1-1, with TRBD1 identical over 9 bases. Germline V gene lookup returns CDR1 SGHRS and CDR2 YFSETQ. With V trimmed by 2 bases and J by 5 bases, 4 bases remained unmatched. CDR3 length: 14 residues. The CDR3 DNA reads as TGCGCCAGCAGCTTTGGACAGGGGCGGACTGAAGCTTTCTTT. This translates into CASSFGQGRTEAFF.

A single count supports this clone. The V gene is TRBV11-2, the J gene TRBJ1-2; no clear D gene. Deletions cut 2 bases from V and 5 bases from J, with 6 bases between. Germline assignment: CDR1 SGHAT and CDR2 FQNNGV. This CDR3 region has 12 residues. The CDR3 loop reads CASSLREYGYTF. CDR3 DNA sequence: TGTGCCAGCAGCTTAAGAGAATATGGCTACACCTTC.

The chain has TRBV11-2 and TRBJ2-7; perhaps TRBD2 as D (5 bases). The CDR3 is 13 residues long. CDR1 and CDR2 from the germline V gene are SGHAT and FQNNGV. V was trimmed by 1 base and J by 7 bases, leaving 11 bases between them. As DNA, the CDR3 is TGTGCCAGCAGCTTAGTTTTAGCGCATGAGCAGTACTTC. This sequence encodes CASSLVLAHEQYF.

The chain recombines TRBV10-2 with TRBJ2-1; unclear D gene. Germline lookup yields CDR1 WSHSY and CDR2 SAAADI. V was cut by 5 bases and J by 0 bases, with 11 bases left in between. The CDR3 has 15 amino acids. The DNA of the CDR3 is TGCGCCAGCAGTCCCACTTCTAGCTCCTACAATGAGCAGTTCTTC. This translates into CASSPTSSSYNEQFF.

V gene TRBV19 combines with J gene TRBJ2-7, with TRBD1 matching 7 bases. Germline V lookup: CDR1 LNHDA, CDR2 SQIVND (reference sequence). The CDR3 has 15 amino acids. Trimming cost V 1 base and J 3 bases; bases outside gene matches: 6. CDR3 protein: CASSIGIGGVYEQYF. CDR3 in DNA: TGTGCCAGTAGTATAGGGATAGGGGGCGTCTACGAGCAGTACTTC.

This chain links TRBV6-5 with TRBJ2-7, with 8 bases fitting TRBD2. The CDR3 extends over 16 amino acids. V lost 0 bases, J lost 3 bases, and 7 bases stayed unmatched. Per germline, CDR1 MNHEY and CDR2 SVGAGI. CDR3 sequence: CASSYSAAGGFYEQYF. CDR3 bases: TGTGCCAGCAGTTACTCGGCGGCGGGGGGCTTCTACGAGCAGTACTTC.

The chain combines TRBV5-1 with TRBJ2-5, with a weak D call TRBD1 (5 bases). The V and J ends lost 6 bases and 9 bases respectively, with 18 bases between them. The CDR3 extends over 13 amino acids. Per germline, CDR1 SGHRS and CDR2 YFSETQ. Written as DNA, the CDR3 is TGCGCCAGCACCCTAGAGCTTGAAGGGGCCCAGTACTTC. Its protein product is CASTLELEGAQYF. Drawing the rest from reference TRBV5-1 and TRBJ2-5, the complete variable domain is KAGVTQTPRYLIKTRGQQVTLSCSPISGHRSVSWYQQTPGQGLQFLFEYFSETQRNKGNFPGRFSGRQFSNSRSEMNVSTLELGDSALYLCASTLELEGAQYFGPGTRLLVL.

CDR3 residues: CASGQGASTDTQYF. The CDR3 nucleotides are TGCGCCAGTGGACAGGGGGCGTCCACAGATACGCAGTATTTT. This rearrangement joins TRBV10-1 to TRBJ2-3; 11 bases agree with TRBD1. The ends lost 9 bases at V and 2 bases at J; junction bases unmatched: 4. Germline V gene data show CDR1 as WNHNN and CDR2 as SYGVQD (reference sequence). The CDR3 is 14 amino acids.

This rearrangement joins TRBV6-1 to TRBJ1-2, with a possible D match to TRBD1 (6 bases). Germline loops: CDR1 MNHNS, CDR2 SASEGT. V gave up 1 base and J gave up 4 bases, with 13 bases separating them. The CDR3 has 15 residues. CDR3 amino acids: CASSEGLGASYGYTF. CDR3 in DNA: TGTGCCAGCAGTGAAGGGCTGGGGGCGAGCTATGGCTACACCTTC.

This clone was recorded once. The V and J genes are TRBV7-6 and TRBJ2-2; maybe TRBD1 (6 bases). The CDR3 has 16 amino acids. V was cut by 1 base and J by 4 bases, with 13 bases left in between. Germline values: CDR1 SGHVS, CDR2 FNYEAQ. CDR3 DNA sequence: TGTGCCAGCAGCTTAGGTCTGGCAGGGGCCACCGGGGAGCTGTTTTTT. Protein product: CASSLGLAGATGELFF. Filled out from reference TRBV7-6 and TRBJ2-2, the complete variable domain reads GAGVSQSPRYKVTKRGQDVALRCDPISGHVSLYWYRQALGQGPEFLTYFNYEAQQDKSGLPNDRFSAERPEGSISTLTIQRTEQRDSAMYRCASSLGLAGATGELFFGEGSRLTVL.

The chain recombines TRBV2 with TRBJ2-7, with D perhaps matching TRBD1 (6 bases). The germline V gene encodes CDR1 SNHLY and CDR2 FYNNEI. Trimming removed 8 bases from V and 4 bases from J, with 6 bases in between. The CDR3 has 10 residues. CDR3 loop: CASGQYEQYF. In DNA, the CDR3 is TGTGCCAGCGGACAGTACGAGCAGTACTTC.

The gene calls are TRBV7-2 and TRBJ1-2; 7 bases agree with TRBD1. The CDR3 totals 13 residues. Germline V gives CDR1 SGHTA, CDR2 FQGNSA. The trim removed 5 bases at V and 3 bases at J, leaving 3 bases unmatched. The CDR3 bases are TGTGCCAGCAGCCCCAGGGGGGACTATGGCTACACCTTC. Translation gives CASSPRGDYGYTF. The full variable domain, completed using reference TRBV7-2 and TRBJ1-2, is GAGVSQSPSNKVTEKGKDVELRCDPISGHTALYWYRQSLGQGLEFLIYFQGNSAPDKSGLPSDRFSAERTGGSVSTLTIQRTQQEDSAVYLCASSPRGDYGYTFGSGTRLTVV.

The chain carries TRBV10-3 and TRBJ1-1; D is unresolved. V shed 3 bases and J shed 6 bases, with 8 bases lying between them. Germline CDR1 ENHRY, CDR2 SYGVKD. CDR3 length: 12 residues. Here the CDR3 DNA reads TGTGCCATCAGTGATTGGAGGGCTGAAGCTTTCTTT. Its protein is CAISDWRAEAFF.

This chain connects TRBV27 to TRBJ2-1; a possible D gene is TRBD2 (5 bases). The CDR3 covers 14 residues. The germline gives CDR1 MNHEY, CDR2 SMNVEV (reference sequence). Trimming removed 2 bases from V and 4 bases from J, with 9 bases in between. CDR3 sequence (DNA): TGTGCCAGCAGTTTAATGGACTCTTACAATGAGCAGTTCTTC. As protein: CASSLMDSYNEQFF.

The chain links TRBV10-3 to TRBJ1-1; the D is unclear. This CDR3 spans 14 amino acids. Trimming cost V 6 bases and J 2 bases, with 13 bases left between them. Germline lookup yields CDR1 ENHRY and CDR2 SYGVKD. This chain's CDR3 is CAIRRASLNTEAFF. The CDR3 region has the DNA TGTGCCATCAGGAGGGCCTCTTTAAACACTGAAGCTTTCTTT.

The chain couples TRBV24-1 to TRBJ2-2; a weak D match, TRBD1 (5 bases). CDR3 size: 14 residues. Germline V gives CDR1 KGHDR, CDR2 SFDVKD. The ends were cut back, 4 bases at V and 5 bases at J, with 10 bases in the middle. Here the CDR3 reads CATSDLDSTGELFF. The CDR3 DNA reads as TGTGCCACCAGTGACCTTGACAGTACCGGGGAGCTGTTTTTT.

The rearrangement joins TRBV11-1 to TRBJ2-5, with 7 bases identical to TRBD1. V lost 4 bases and J lost 5; bases outside the gene matches: 4. The germline V gene encodes CDR1 SGHAT and CDR2 FQDESV (reference sequence). This CDR3 has 13 amino acids. CDR3 DNA sequence: TGTGCCAGCAGCTCCGACAGGGAGGAGACCCAGTACTTC. Translating gives CASSSDREETQYF.

The rearrangement joins TRBV6-5 to TRBJ2-5, with D possibly matching TRBD1 (6 bases). This CDR3 region has 14 residues. V dropped 4 bases and J dropped 2 bases, with 11 bases sitting between them. CDR1 is MNHEY, CDR2 SVGAGI, per germline. The CDR3 here is CASSSEDRQETQYF. The CDR3 bases are TGTGCCAGCAGTTCCGAGGACAGACAAGAGACCCAGTACTTC.